Detailed here is one TCR beta chain. The antigen remains unidentified. Germline V gives CDR1 MNHEY, CDR2 SVGAGI. CDR3 length: 13 amino acids. Trimming removed 5 bases at V and 7 bases at J, with 9 bases between. The data were obtained in a study of T cell responses to AZD1222 COVID-19 vaccine. Generated by immunoSEQ multiplex PCR, the TCRdb table keeps only in-frame clones and is missing some. The table records tens of thousands of clones, about nine tenths of them present only once. Study-wide results and limits: Females outnumbered males among donors, who were mostly white British; clonal diversity was possibly underestimated.

Sequencing was performed on peripheral blood, taken on day 0 of AZD1222 vaccination. The sequence derives from an adult in good health. The V call is TRBV6-5, the J call TRBJ1-6, with a tentative D call TRBD1 (6 bases). CDR3: CASSLGQNSPLHF. The CDR3, as DNA: TGTGCCAGCAGTCTTGGACAGAATTCACCCCTCCACTTT.